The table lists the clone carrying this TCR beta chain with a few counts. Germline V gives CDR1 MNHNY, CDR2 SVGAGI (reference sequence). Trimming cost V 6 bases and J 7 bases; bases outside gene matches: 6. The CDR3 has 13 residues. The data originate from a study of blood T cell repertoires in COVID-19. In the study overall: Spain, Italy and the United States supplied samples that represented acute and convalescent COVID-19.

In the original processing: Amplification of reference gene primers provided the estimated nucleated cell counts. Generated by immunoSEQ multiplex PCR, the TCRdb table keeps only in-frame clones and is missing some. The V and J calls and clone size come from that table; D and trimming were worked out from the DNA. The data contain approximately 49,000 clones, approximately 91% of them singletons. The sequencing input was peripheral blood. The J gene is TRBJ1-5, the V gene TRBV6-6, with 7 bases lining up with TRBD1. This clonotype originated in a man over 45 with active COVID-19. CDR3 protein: CASRTGTDQPQHF. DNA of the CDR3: TGTGCCAGCAGAACCGGGACAGACCAGCCCCAGCATTTT.